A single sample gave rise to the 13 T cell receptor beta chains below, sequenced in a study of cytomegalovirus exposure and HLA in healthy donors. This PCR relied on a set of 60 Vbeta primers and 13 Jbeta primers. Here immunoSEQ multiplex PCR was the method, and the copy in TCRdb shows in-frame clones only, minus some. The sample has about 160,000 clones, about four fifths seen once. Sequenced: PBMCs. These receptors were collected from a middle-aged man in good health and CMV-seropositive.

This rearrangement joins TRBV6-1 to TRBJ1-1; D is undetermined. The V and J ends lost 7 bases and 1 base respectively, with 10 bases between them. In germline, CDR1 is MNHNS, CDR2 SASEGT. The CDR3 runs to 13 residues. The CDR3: CASTPDWNTEAFF. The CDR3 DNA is TGTGCCAGCACCCCGGACTGGAACACTGAAGCTTTCTTT.

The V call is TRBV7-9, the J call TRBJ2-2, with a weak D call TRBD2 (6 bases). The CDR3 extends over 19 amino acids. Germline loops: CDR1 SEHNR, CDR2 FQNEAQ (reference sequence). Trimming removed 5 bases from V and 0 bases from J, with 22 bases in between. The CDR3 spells CASSPPLSVSGSNTGELFF. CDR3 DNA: TGTGCCAGCAGCCCTCCCCTCTCAGTTAGCGGTTCGAACACCGGGGAGCTGTTTTTT. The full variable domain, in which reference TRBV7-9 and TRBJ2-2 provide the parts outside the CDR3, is DTGVSQNPRHKITKRGQNVTFRCDPISEHNRLYWYRQTLGQGPEFLTYFQNEAQLEKSRLLSDRFSAERPKGSFSTLEIQRTEQGDSAMYLCASSPPLSVSGSNTGELFFGEGSRLTVL.

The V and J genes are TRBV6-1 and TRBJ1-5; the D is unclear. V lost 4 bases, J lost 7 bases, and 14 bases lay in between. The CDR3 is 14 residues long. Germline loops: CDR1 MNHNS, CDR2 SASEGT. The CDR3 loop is CASSADLPGQPQHF. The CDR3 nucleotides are TGTGCCAGCAGTGCAGACCTCCCCGGGCAGCCCCAGCATTTT.

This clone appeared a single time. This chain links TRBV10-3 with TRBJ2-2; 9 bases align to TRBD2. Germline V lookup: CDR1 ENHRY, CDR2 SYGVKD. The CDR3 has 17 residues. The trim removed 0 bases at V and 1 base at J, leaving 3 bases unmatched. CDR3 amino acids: CAISESRLAENTGELFF. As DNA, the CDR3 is TGTGCCATCAGTGAGTCGCGACTAGCGGAGAACACCGGGGAGCTGTTTTTT.

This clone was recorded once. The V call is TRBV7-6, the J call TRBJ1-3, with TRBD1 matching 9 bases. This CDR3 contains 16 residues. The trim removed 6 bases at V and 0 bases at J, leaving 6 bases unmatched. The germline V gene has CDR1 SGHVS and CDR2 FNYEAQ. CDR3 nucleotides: TGTGCCAGCAGTGGACAGGGGCTCCTCTCTGGAAACACCATATATTTT. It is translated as CASSGQGLLSGNTIYF.

The CDR3 sequence is CASSSRLADTGELFF. The CDR3 DNA reads as TGTGCCAGCAGTTCCCGACTAGCGGACACCGGGGAGCTGTTTTTT. This chain connects TRBV28 to TRBJ2-2, with 9 bases matching TRBD2. In germline, CDR1 is MDHEN, CDR2 SYDVKM. The V segment lost 4 bases and the J segment 3 bases; nucleotides outside the gene matches: 3. The CDR3 has 15 amino acids.

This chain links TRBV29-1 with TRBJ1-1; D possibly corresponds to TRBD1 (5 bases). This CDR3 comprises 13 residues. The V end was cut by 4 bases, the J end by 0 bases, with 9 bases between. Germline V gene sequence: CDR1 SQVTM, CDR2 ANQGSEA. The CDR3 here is CSVVPGMNTEAFF. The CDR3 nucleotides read TGCAGCGTTGTCCCAGGGATGAACACTGAAGCTTTCTTT.

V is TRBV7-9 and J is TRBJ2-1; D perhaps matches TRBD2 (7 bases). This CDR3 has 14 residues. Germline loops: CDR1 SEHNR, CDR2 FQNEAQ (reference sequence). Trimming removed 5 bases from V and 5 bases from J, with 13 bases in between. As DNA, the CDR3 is TGTGCCAGCAGCCCCGGGGGGCCCAACAATGAGCAGTTCTTC. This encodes CASSPGGPNNEQFF.

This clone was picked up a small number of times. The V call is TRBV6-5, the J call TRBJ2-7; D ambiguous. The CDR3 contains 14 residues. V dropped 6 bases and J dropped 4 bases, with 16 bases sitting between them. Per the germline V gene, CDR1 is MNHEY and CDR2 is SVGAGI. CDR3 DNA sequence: TGTGCCAGCAGCCGGAGCCCGCTCGGTTACGAGCAGTACTTC. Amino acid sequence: CASSRSPLGYEQYF.

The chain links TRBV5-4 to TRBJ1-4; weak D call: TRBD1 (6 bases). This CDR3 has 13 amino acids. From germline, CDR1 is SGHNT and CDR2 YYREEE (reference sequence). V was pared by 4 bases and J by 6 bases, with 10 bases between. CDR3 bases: TGTGCCAGCAGCCGGACAGCGGATGAAAAACTGTTTTTT. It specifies CASSRTADEKLFF.

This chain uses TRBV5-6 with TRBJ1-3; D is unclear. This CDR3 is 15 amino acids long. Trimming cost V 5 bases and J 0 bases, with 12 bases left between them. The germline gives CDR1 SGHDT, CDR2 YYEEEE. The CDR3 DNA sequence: TGTGCCAGCAGTTCCCCGACAATCTCTGGAAACACCATATATTTT. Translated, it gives CASSSPTISGNTIYF.

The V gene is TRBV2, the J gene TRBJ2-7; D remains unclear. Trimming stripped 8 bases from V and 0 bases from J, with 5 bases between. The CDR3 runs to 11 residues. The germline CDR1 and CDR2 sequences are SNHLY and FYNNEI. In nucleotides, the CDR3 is TGTGCCAGCCTAAGCTCCTACGAGCAGTACTTC. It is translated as CASLSSYEQYF. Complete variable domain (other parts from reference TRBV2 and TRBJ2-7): EPEVTQTPSHQVTQMGQEVILRCVPISNHLYFYWYRQILGQKVEFLVSFYNNEISEKSEIFDDQFSVERPDGSNFTLKIRSTKLEDSAMYFCASLSSYEQYFGPGTRLTVT.

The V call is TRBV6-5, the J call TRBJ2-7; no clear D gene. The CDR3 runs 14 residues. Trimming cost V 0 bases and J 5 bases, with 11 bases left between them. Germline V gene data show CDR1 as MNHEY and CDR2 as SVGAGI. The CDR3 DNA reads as TGTGCCAGCAGTTACTCCGAGCACGTCGACGAGCAGTACTTC. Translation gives CASSYSEHVDEQYF.